Shown below are 30 T cell receptor beta chains from a single sample sequenced in a study of shared clonotypes between healthy human individuals. Generated by immunoSEQ multiplex PCR, the TCRdb table keeps only in-frame clones and is missing some. Among some 1,900,000 clones listed, less than 95% were seen once. CD8 cells classed as naive were CD45RO-negative and positively selected for CCR7, excluding terminally differentiated effector memory CD45RA+ cells. The sequencing sample was made of naive CD8+ T cells sorted from blood. The receptor set was obtained from a man between 18 and 29 years old in good health.

This chain uses TRBV4-1 with TRBJ1-2; D not resolved. Germline values: CDR1 MGHRA, CDR2 YSYEKL. The CDR3 is 15 amino acids. Trimming cost V 1 base and J 5 bases, with 14 bases left between them. The CDR3 DNA is TGCGCCAGCAGCCAAGTCCACCCCCCCCTATATGGCTACACCTTC. Amino acid sequence: CASSQVHPPLYGYTF.

The chain links TRBV4-1 to TRBJ2-2; D is possibly TRBD2 (5 bases). V shed 1 base and J shed 2 bases, with 14 bases lying between them. This CDR3 contains 17 residues. Germline CDR1 and CDR2: MGHRA and YSYEKL. The CDR3 region is CASSQVHPGLNTGELFF. For the CDR3, the DNA is TGCGCCAGCAGCCAAGTTCACCCGGGATTAAACACCGGGGAGCTGTTTTTT.

The table lists this clone with a count of one. The chain carries TRBV6-1 and TRBJ2-7, with TRBD1 matching 9 bases. Trimming at V came to 8 bases and at J to 5 bases, leaving 4 bases not matched to a gene. Germline CDR1 and CDR2: MNHNS and SASEGT. This CDR3 spans 12 amino acids. This chain's CDR3 is CASWRDRDEQYF. CDR3 bases: TGTGCCAGCTGGCGGGACAGGGACGAGCAGTACTTC.

The rearrangement links TRBV11-2 to TRBJ1-1, with 8 bases identical to TRBD1. This CDR3 spans 17 amino acids. With V trimmed by 5 bases and J by 3 bases, 14 bases remained unmatched. Looked up from germline, CDR1 is SGHAT and CDR2 is FQNNGV. This CDR3 is CASSPLGQGAMDTEAFF. CDR3 DNA: TGTGCCAGCAGCCCCCTCGGTCAGGGGGCGATGGACACTGAAGCTTTCTTT.

Worth noting for this clone: This specimen includes other DNA sequences encoding the same CDR3. The rearrangement uses TRBV9 and TRBJ2-1; TRBD2 might be the D (5 bases). Between the trimmed V and J ends, which lost 0 bases and 4 bases, there was a span of 8 bases. This CDR3 comprises 14 residues. The germline V gene encodes CDR1 SGDLS and CDR2 YYNGEE. The CDR3 region has the DNA TGTGCCAGCAGCGTAGAAGGACTGTACAATGAGCAGTTCTTC. The encoded protein is CASSVEGLYNEQFF.

This clone was found once. The chain is built from TRBV27 and TRBJ2-1; D might be TRBD2 (6 bases). V was pared by 7 bases and J by 6 bases, with 22 bases between. Germline V CDR1 and CDR2: MNHEY, SMNVEV (reference sequence). The CDR3 spans 16 residues. CDR3 nucleotide sequence: TGTGCCAGCACTGAATTTCCGATGGGGGGAAGCAATGAGCAGTTCTTC. It yields the protein CASTEFPMGGSNEQFF.

This chain uses TRBV30 with TRBJ2-7; D is possibly TRBD1 (5 bases). The CDR3 has 12 residues. Germline CDR1 GTSNPN, CDR2 SVGIG (reference sequence). Trimming took 0 bases from V and 6 from J, leaving 9 bases between them. CDR3 loop: CAWSVQGVEQYF. For the CDR3, the DNA is TGTGCCTGGAGTGTACAAGGGGTCGAGCAGTACTTC.

The V gene is TRBV2, the J gene TRBJ2-5; maybe TRBD1 (5 bases). This CDR3 spans 14 amino acids. Between the trimmed V and J ends, which lost 3 bases and 4 bases, there was a span of 12 bases. CDR1 SNHLY and CDR2 FYNNEI come from the germline V gene. For the CDR3, the DNA is TGTGCCAGCAGTGACGTGGGGCCAGGAGAGACCCAGTACTTC. Protein: CASSDVGPGETQYF.

The rearrangement uses TRBV7-6 and TRBJ1-6, with D unresolved. This CDR3 has 13 residues. Germline V lookup: CDR1 SGHVS, CDR2 FNYEAQ. Trimming removed 0 bases at V and 10 bases at J, with 7 bases between. The CDR3 spells CASSLAGESPLHF. The CDR3 DNA sequence: TGTGCCAGCAGCTTAGCCGGGGAGTCACCCCTCCACTTT.

This chain uses TRBV7-9 with TRBJ2-1; 10 bases match TRBD2. The V gene's germline CDR1 is SEHNR and CDR2 FQNEAQ (reference sequence). With 5 bases clipped from V and 5 bases from J, the junction kept 6 bases outside the gene matches. CDR3 size: 15 residues. The chain's CDR3 is CASSPAGGINNEQFF. The CDR3 DNA follows: TGTGCCAGCAGCCCAGCGGGGGGGATTAACAATGAGCAGTTCTTC.

J is TRBJ2-1 and V is TRBV30; 8 nucleotides agree with TRBD2. V gave up 0 bases and J gave up 3 bases; unmatched junction bases: 7. The CDR3 extends over 16 amino acids. Germline V gives CDR1 GTSNPN, CDR2 SVGIG (reference sequence). The CDR3 DNA reads TGTGCCTGGAGTGTATCGGCGGGGGGACTCTACAATGAGCAGTTCTTC. Amino acid sequence: CAWSVSAGGLYNEQFF.

The genes are TRBV6-5 and TRBJ2-3, with TRBD2 matching 12 bases. Per the germline V gene, CDR1 is MNHEY and CDR2 is SVGAGI. This CDR3 is built from 15 residues. V was pared by 6 bases and J by 3 bases, with 4 bases of the junction left unmatched. The CDR3: CASRTGTSGTDTQYF. DNA of the CDR3: TGTGCCAGCAGAACAGGGACTAGCGGGACAGATACGCAGTATTTT.

In the case of this clone: At the DNA level, this CDR3 is encoded by other sequences in the same sample as well. The chain is built from TRBV4-3 and TRBJ2-1; TRBD2 aligns across 7 bases. This CDR3 has 19 amino acids. Per the germline V gene, CDR1 is LGHNA and CDR2 is YSLEER. Germline trimming cut 2 bases from V and 3 bases from J; bases unmatched to any gene: 16. The CDR3 bases are TGCGCCAGCAGCCAACGCTCGGGACGGGAGGACTACCACTACAATGAGCAGTTCTTC. It codes for CASSQRSGREDYHYNEQFF.

The rearrangement uses TRBV18 and TRBJ2-1; a weak D match, TRBD1 (5 bases). Germline V lookup: CDR1 KGHSH, CDR2 LQKENI. V lost 0 bases, J lost 4 bases, and 22 bases lay in between. CDR3 length: 19 amino acids. As DNA, the CDR3 is TGTGCCAGCTCACCACCGGAAACAGGCTGGACACTCCCTTACAATGAGCAGTTCTTC. Translation: CASSPPETGWTLPYNEQFF.

The rearrangement links TRBV9 to TRBJ2-5; weak D call: TRBD1 (5 bases). Per germline, CDR1 SGDLS and CDR2 YYNGEE. V shed 0 bases and J shed 4 bases, with 13 bases lying between them. The CDR3 extends over 15 amino acids. CDR3: CASSVVGEGVETQYF. The CDR3 bases are TGTGCCAGCAGCGTAGTAGGGGAAGGGGTAGAGACCCAGTACTTC.

The chain recombines TRBV11-2 with TRBJ2-7; D remains unclear. The CDR3 spans 16 residues. In germline, CDR1 is SGHAT, CDR2 FQNNGV. The V end was cut by 1 base, the J end by 0 bases, with 13 bases between. CDR3 nucleotides: TGTGCCAGCAGCTTAGTTTTGGACCTCAGCTCCTACGAGCAGTACTTC. Protein: CASSLVLDLSSYEQYF.

The V gene is TRBV6-1, the J gene TRBJ1-2; TRBD1 matches 8 bases. With V trimmed by 0 bases and J by 7 bases, 7 bases remained unmatched. This CDR3 is built from 15 residues. In germline, CDR1 is MNHNS, CDR2 SASEGT. The CDR3 region is CASSEAGQGAGGYTF. The CDR3 DNA is TGTGCCAGCAGTGAAGCCGGGCAGGGGGCCGGTGGCTACACCTTC.

V is TRBV9 and J is TRBJ2-1; D is possibly TRBD2 (6 bases). Germline V gives CDR1 SGDLS, CDR2 YYNGEE. CDR3 length: 15 residues. The V end lost 3 bases, the J end lost 3 bases, and 13 bases lay between the germline ends. The CDR3 reads CASSGRAGNYNEQFF. CDR3 nucleotide sequence: TGTGCCAGCAGCGGGAGGGCGGGAAACTACAATGAGCAGTTCTTC.

V is TRBV9 and J is TRBJ2-3; TRBD2 agrees at 8 bases. The CDR3 is made up of 14 amino acids. The junction had 4 bases not matched to a gene; V was cut back by 5 bases and J by 2 bases. CDR1 is SGDLS and CDR2 is YYNGEE in the germline V gene. The CDR3: CASSRAGVTDTQYF. CDR3 nucleotide sequence: TGTGCCAGCAGTAGAGCGGGGGTCACAGATACGCAGTATTTT. The full variable domain, rest sourced from reference TRBV9 and TRBJ2-3, is DSGVTQTPKHLITATGQRVTLRCSPRSGDLSVYWYQQSLDQGLQFLIQYYNGEERAKGNILERFSAQQFPDLHSELNLSSLELGDSALYFCASSRAGVTDTQYFGPGTRLTVL.

The V call is TRBV27, the J call TRBJ1-6; D uncertain. CDR1 and CDR2 from the germline V gene are MNHEY and SMNVEV (reference sequence). Trimming removed 5 bases at V and 9 bases at J, with 11 bases between. The CDR3 is made up of 13 amino acids. For the CDR3, the DNA is TGTGCCAGCAGTACCCTCGGGTCTTCACCCCTCCACTTT. Translating gives CASSTLGSSPLHF.

This chain links TRBV10-3 with TRBJ2-2; 7 nucleotides agree with TRBD1. V lost 11 bases to trimming and J lost 4 bases; unmatched junction nucleotides: 13. The germline V gene encodes CDR1 ENHRY and CDR2 SYGVKD. This CDR3 spans 15 amino acids. The CDR3 DNA reads TGTGCCGTAGATCCGGGACAGAGGTCCACCGGGGAGCTGTTTTTT. Its protein is CAVDPGQRSTGELFF.

CDR3 nucleotide sequence: TGTGCCAGCAGCGGATTCCAGGGGGCATCCTACGAGCAGTACTTC. Residues: CASSGFQGASYEQYF. The chain couples TRBV5-6 to TRBJ2-7, with 8 bases aligning to TRBD1. V shed 4 bases and J 1 base; nucleotides not matched to a gene: 7. The germline V gene has CDR1 SGHDT and CDR2 YYEEEE. This CDR3 has 15 residues.

The chain recombines TRBV4-3 with TRBJ2-3, with TRBD2 matching 7 bases. Germline V lookup: CDR1 LGHNA, CDR2 YSLEER. The length of the CDR3 is 15 residues. Trimming removed 1 base from V and 8 bases from J; junction bases left unmatched: 9. In DNA form, the CDR3 reads TGCGCCAGCAGCCAAGCTATGCGGGAGTGGGGTACGCAGTATTTT. Protein: CASSQAMREWGTQYF.

The rearrangement uses TRBV19 and TRBJ2-1; D gene unclear. Germline CDR1 reads LNHDA; CDR2 reads SQIVND (reference sequence). Trimming stripped 3 bases from V and 1 base from J, with 16 bases between. The CDR3 sequence is 17 residues long. The chain's CDR3 is CASSIGASLTSYNEQFF. The CDR3, as DNA: TGTGCCAGTAGTATCGGCGCCAGCTTGACTTCCTACAATGAGCAGTTCTTC.

As to this clone: This CDR3 is also generated by other DNA sequences in the sample. The chain couples TRBV5-1 to TRBJ2-5; 7 nucleotides match TRBD2. Unmatched junction bases numbered 7, after V lost 0 bases and J lost 5 bases. This CDR3 has 15 residues. The germline V gene encodes CDR1 SGHRS and CDR2 YFSETQ. Here the CDR3 reads CASSLEGGVGETQYF. CDR3 nucleotide sequence: TGCGCCAGCAGCTTGGAGGGAGGGGTTGGTGAGACCCAGTACTTC.

This chain joins TRBV7-9 and TRBJ2-7; D is undetermined. CDR1 and CDR2 (germline): SEHNR, FQNEAQ (reference sequence). The CDR3 is 13 residues long. Trimming shortened V by 5 bases and J by 5 bases, and 13 bases separated the two germline ends. CDR3 DNA: TGTGCCAGCAGCGATACGACCGTAGACGAGCAGTACTTC. It yields the protein CASSDTTVDEQYF.

The rearrangement uses TRBV7-9 and TRBJ2-5; no reliable D call. Germline CDR1 reads SEHNR; CDR2 reads FQNEAQ (reference sequence). The CDR3 contains 15 residues. Deletions cut 2 bases from V and 1 base from J, with 11 bases between. The chain's CDR3 is CASSLSYGAQETQYF. CDR3 DNA sequence: TGTGCCAGCAGCTTAAGCTATGGCGCCCAAGAGACCCAGTACTTC. Full variable domain (missing parts from reference TRBV7-9 and TRBJ2-5): DTGVSQNPRHKITKRGQNVTFRCDPISEHNRLYWYRQTLGQGPEFLTYFQNEAQLEKSRLLSDRFSAERPKGSFSTLEIQRTEQGDSAMYLCASSLSYGAQETQYFGPGTRLLVL.

The table lists this clone with a count of one. This chain connects TRBV28 to TRBJ2-7; 8 nucleotides align to TRBD1. This CDR3 is built from 15 residues. Per germline, CDR1 MDHEN and CDR2 SYDVKM. V gave up 6 bases and J gave up 0 bases; unmatched junction bases: 7. CDR3 loop: CASRIQGVSSYEQYF. The DNA of the CDR3 is TGTGCCAGCAGGATACAGGGGGTGAGCTCCTACGAGCAGTACTTC.

Concerning this clone: Different DNA sequences within this sample yield the same CDR3. The chain is built from TRBV19 and TRBJ1-4, with 9 positions matching TRBD1. CDR1 LNHDA and CDR2 SQIVND come from the germline V gene (reference sequence). The CDR3 loop spans 12 amino acids. The V and J ends lost 8 bases and 8 bases, in that order; junction bases with no gene match: 3. The chain's CDR3 is CASRQGGEKLFF. The CDR3, as DNA: TGTGCCAGTCGACAGGGGGGAGAAAAACTGTTTTTT.

The chain employs TRBV5-6 and TRBJ2-3; D remains unclear. Germline CDR1 reads SGHDT; CDR2 reads YYEEEE. The CDR3 consists of 16 residues. V shed 6 bases and J shed 0 bases, with 17 bases lying between them. DNA for the CDR3: TGTGCCAGCACTCCAACAGAGTTCCCTAGCACAGATACGCAGTATTTT. Protein product: CASTPTEFPSTDTQYF.